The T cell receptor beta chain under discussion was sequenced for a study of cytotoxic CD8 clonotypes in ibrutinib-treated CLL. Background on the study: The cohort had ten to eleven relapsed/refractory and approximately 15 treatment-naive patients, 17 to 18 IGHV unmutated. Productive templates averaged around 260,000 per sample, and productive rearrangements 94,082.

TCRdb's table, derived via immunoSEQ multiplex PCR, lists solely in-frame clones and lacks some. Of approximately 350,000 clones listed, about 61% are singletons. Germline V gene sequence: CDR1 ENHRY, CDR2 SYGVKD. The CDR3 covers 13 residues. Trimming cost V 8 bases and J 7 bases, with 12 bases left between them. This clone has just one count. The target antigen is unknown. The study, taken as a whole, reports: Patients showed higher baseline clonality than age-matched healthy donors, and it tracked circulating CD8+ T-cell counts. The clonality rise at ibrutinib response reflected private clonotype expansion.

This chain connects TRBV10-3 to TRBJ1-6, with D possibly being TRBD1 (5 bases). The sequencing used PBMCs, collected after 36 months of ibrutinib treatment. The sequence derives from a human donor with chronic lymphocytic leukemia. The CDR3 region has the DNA TGTGCCATCGGTAGGGACCCGAATTCACCCCTCCACTTT. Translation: CAIGRDPNSPLHF.